This record looks at one TCR beta chain sequence and its context. Its antigen remains unknown. This sample was taken from a study of shared clonotypes between healthy human individuals. Background on the study: A donor's plate count was three for CD4 naive and three for CD4 memory; CD8 naive had two and CD8 memory one. Study-level findings and limits: Clonotype sharing across a few donors was observed for 4% to 6.5% of naive CD4 clonotypes.

Those who donated were healthy HIV-negative adults, with no recent acute infections or vaccinations reported. Each PCR replicate from the sorted subsets contained about 200 ng DNA, which is some 31,000 T cell genomes. The data were produced by immunoSEQ multiplex PCR, yet TCRdb's version contains in-frame clones alone and is incomplete. The sample shows about 92,000 clones, 60% to 70% of them seen only once. Germline lookup yields CDR1 SGHAT and CDR2 FQNNGV. The CDR3 is 17 residues long. V lost 0 bases, J lost 0 bases, and 3 bases stayed unmatched. V and J are TRBV11-2 and TRBJ2-2; 8 nucleotides line up with TRBD1. This sequence was found in a young man in good health. Sequenced sample: memory CD8+ T cells sorted from blood. Subset described: CD45RO+ cells pooled with CCR7-negative TemRA cells. As DNA, the CDR3 is TGTGCCAGCAGCTTAGACCGGGACAGGACGAACACCGGGGAGCTGTTTTTT. Translating it yields CASSLDRDRTNTGELFF.